The present entry profiles one T cell receptor (beta chain) with its context. Authors' processing steps: By means of reference gene primer amplification, nucleated cell counts were estimated. The table came from immunoSEQ multiplex PCR; TCRdb's copy has only in-frame clones and leaves some out. V and J calls and clone size are given by that table; D and trimming were obtained from the DNA. The sample shows some 240,000 clones, roughly nine tenths of them seen only once. The data derive from a study of blood T cell repertoires in COVID-19. The CDR3 is 15 amino acids. Germline V lookup: CDR1 LGHDT, CDR2 YNNKEL (reference sequence). With V trimmed by 3 bases and J by 1 base, 4 bases remained unmatched.

The genes are TRBV3-1 (or the pseudogene TRBV3-2) and TRBJ2-5; 8 bases line up with TRBD2. The sample comprised peripheral blood. This sequence originates from a woman aged 40 to 50 who had recovered from COVID-19. The DNA for the CDR3 is TGTGCCAGCAGCCATAGCGGGGCCCTCCAAGAGACCCAGTACTTC. Its translation is CASSHSGALQETQYF.